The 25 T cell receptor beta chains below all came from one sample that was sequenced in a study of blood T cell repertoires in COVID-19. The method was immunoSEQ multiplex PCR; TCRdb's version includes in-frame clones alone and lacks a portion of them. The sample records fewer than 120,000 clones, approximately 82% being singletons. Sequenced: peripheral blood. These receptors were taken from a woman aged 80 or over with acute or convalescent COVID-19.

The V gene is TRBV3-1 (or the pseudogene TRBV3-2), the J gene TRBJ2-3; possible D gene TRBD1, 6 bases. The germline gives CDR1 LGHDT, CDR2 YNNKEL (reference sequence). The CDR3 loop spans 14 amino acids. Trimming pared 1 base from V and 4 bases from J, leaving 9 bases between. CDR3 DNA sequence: TGTGCCAGCAGCCAAGGGGGGCGGGCAGATACGCAGTATTTT. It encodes CASSQGGRADTQYF.

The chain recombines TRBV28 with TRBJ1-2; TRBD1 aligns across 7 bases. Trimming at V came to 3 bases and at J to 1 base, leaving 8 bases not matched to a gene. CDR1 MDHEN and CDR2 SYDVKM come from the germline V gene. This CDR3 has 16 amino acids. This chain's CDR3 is CASSLAGQESNYGYTF. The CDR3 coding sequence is TGTGCCAGCAGTTTGGCCGGACAGGAGAGTAACTATGGCTACACCTTC.

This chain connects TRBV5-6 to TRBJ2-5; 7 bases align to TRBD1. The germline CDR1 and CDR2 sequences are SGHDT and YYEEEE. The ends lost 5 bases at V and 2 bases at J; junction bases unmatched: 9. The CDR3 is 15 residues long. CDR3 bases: TGTGCCAGCAGGTCCGGGACAGAATCACAAGAGACCCAGTACTTC. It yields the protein CASRSGTESQETQYF.

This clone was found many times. CDR3 bases: TGTGCCAGCACCCCATGGGACACTACCGAGCAGTACTTC. It translates to CASTPWDTTEQYF. The gene calls are TRBV6-2 or TRBV6-3 and TRBJ2-7; maybe TRBD1 (6 bases). The CDR3 runs to 13 residues. V lost 7 bases and J lost 6, with 16 bases in between. From germline, CDR1 is MNHEY and CDR2 SVGEGT.

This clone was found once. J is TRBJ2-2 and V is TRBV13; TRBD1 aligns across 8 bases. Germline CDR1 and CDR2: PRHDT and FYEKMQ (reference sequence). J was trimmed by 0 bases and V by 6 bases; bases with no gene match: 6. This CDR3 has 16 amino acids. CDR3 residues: CASSWTGWANTGELFF. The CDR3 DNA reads TGTGCCAGCAGTTGGACAGGGTGGGCGAACACCGGGGAGCTGTTTTTT.

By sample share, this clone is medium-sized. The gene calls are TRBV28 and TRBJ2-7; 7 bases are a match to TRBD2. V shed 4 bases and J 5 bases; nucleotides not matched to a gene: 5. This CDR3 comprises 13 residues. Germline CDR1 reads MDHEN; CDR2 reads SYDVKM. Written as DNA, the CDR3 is TGTGCCAGCAGTTCCGGACTAGTCCACGAGCAGTACTTC. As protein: CASSSGLVHEQYF. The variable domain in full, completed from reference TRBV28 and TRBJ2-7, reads DVKVTQSSRYLVKRTGEKVFLECVQDMDHENMFWYRQDPGLGLRLIYFSYDVKMKEKGDIPEGYSVSREKKERFSLILESASTNQTSMYLCASSSGLVHEQYFGPGTRLTVT.

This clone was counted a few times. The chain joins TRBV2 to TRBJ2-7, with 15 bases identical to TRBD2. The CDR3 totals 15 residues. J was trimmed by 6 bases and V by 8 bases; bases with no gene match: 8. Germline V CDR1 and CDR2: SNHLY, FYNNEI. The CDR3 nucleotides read TGTGCCAGCTCACTCGGACTAGCGGGAGGGGGCGAGCAGTACTTC. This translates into CASSLGLAGGGEQYF.

In DNA form, the CDR3 reads TGCAGCGCCGCCGAAGGCGGAGACTATGGCTACACCTTC. Translating gives CSAAEGGDYGYTF. The chain uses TRBV29-1 and TRBJ1-2; D is unclear. The CDR3 has 13 amino acids. Germline CDR1 and CDR2: SQVTM and ANQGSEA. V was cut by 7 bases and J by 3 bases, with 15 bases left in between.

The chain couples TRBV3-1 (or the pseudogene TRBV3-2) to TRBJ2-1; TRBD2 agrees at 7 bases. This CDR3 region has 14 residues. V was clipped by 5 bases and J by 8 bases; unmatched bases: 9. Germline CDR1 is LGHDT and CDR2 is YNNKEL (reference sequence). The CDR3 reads CASSEGLVAHEQFF. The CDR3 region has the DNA TGTGCCAGCAGCGAAGGACTAGTCGCCCATGAGCAGTTCTTC.

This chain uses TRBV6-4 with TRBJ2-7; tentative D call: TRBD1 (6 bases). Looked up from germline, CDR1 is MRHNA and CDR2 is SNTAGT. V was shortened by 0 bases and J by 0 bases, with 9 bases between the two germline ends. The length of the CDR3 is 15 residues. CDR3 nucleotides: TGTGCCAGCAGTGACTCTGGCAGGGGCTCCTACGAGCAGTACTTC. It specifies CASSDSGRGSYEQYF.

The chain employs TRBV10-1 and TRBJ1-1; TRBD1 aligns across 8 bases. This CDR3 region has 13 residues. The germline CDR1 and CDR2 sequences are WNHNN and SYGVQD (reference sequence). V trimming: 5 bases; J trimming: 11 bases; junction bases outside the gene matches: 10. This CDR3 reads CASSSTRTGWAFF. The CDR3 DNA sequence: TGCGCCAGCAGTTCGACGAGGACAGGGTGGGCTTTCTTT.

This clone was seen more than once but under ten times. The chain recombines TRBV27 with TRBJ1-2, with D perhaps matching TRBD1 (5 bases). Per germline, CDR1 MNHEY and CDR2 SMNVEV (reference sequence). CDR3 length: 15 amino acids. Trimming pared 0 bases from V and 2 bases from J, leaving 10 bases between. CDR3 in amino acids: CASSLSQDKNYGYTF. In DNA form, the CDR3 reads TGTGCCAGCAGTTTATCCCAGGACAAAAACTATGGCTACACCTTC.

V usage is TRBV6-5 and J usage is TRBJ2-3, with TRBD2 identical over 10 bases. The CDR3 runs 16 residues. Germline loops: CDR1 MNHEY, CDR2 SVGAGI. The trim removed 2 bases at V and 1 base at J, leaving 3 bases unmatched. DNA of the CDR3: TGTGCCAGCAGTTACACAGCGGGGGGGGGCACAGATACGCAGTATTTT. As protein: CASSYTAGGGTDTQYF.

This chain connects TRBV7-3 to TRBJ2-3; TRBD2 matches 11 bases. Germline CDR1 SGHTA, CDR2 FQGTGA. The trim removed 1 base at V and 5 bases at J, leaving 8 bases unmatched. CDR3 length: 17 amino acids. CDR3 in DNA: TGTGCCAGCAGCTTAAACCCTAGCGGGGGGTCTGAAGATACGCAGTATTTT. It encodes CASSLNPSGGSEDTQYF.

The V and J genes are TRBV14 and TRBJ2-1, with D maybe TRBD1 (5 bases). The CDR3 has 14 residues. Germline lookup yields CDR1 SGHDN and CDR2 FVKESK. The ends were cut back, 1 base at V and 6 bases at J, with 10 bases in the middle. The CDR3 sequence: CASSQVVRVNEQFF. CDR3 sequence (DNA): TGTGCCAGCAGCCAAGTAGTCAGGGTCAATGAGCAGTTCTTC.

CDR3 amino acids: CASSPDRGTEAFF. The CDR3 DNA reads TGTGCCAGCAGCCCAGACAGGGGCACTGAAGCTTTCTTT. The V gene is TRBV11-2, the J gene TRBJ1-1; 8 positions agree with TRBD1. The V segment lost 5 bases and the J segment 4 bases; nucleotides outside the gene matches: 3. CDR1 is SGHAT and CDR2 is FQNNGV in the germline V gene. The CDR3 runs 13 residues.

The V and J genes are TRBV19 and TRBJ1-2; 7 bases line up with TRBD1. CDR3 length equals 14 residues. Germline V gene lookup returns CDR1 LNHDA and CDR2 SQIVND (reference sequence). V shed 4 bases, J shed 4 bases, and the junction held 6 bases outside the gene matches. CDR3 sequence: CASSTSGQAYGYTF. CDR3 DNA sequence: TGTGCCAGTAGTACATCAGGACAGGCCTATGGCTACACCTTC. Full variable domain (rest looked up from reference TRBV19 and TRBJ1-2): DGGITQSPKYLFRKEGQNVTLSCEQNLNHDAMYWYRQDPGQGLRLIYYSQIVNDFQKGDIAEGYSVSREKKESFPLTVTSAQKNPTAFYLCASSTSGQAYGYTFGSGTRLTVV.

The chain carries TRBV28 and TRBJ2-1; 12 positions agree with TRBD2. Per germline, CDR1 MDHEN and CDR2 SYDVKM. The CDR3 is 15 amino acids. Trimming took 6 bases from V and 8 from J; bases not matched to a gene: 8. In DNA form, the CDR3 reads TGTGCCAGCAGGCTAGCGGGGGGGCCCGTGCATGAGCAGTTCTTC. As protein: CASRLAGGPVHEQFF.

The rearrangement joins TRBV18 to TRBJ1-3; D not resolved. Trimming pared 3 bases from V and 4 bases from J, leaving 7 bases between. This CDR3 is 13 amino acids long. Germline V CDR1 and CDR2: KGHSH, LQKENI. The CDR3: CASSPGRGNTIYF. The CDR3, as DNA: TGTGCCAGCTCACCGGGGAGAGGAAACACCATATATTTT.

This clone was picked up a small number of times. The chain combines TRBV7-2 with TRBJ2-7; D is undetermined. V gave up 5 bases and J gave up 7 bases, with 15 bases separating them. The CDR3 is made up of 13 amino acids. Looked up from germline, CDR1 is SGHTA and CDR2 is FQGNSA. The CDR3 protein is CASSPHSIGEQYF. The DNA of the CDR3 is TGTGCCAGCAGCCCCCACAGTATTGGGGAGCAGTACTTC.

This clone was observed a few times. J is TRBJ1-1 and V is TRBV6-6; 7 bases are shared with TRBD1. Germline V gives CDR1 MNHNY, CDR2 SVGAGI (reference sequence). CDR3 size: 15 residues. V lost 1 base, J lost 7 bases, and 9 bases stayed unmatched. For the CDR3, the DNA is TGTGCCAGCAGTTACTTCCAACCCCAGGGGGGTGAAGCTTTCTTT. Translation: CASSYFQPQGGEAFF.

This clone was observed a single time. Here the CDR3 DNA reads TGTGCCAGCAGCGTAGGGTCAGGACTCTACGAGCAGTACTTC. It specifies CASSVGSGLYEQYF. This chain links TRBV9 with TRBJ2-7; maybe TRBD2 (5 bases). The V gene's germline CDR1 is SGDLS and CDR2 YYNGEE. V lost 0 bases and J lost 3, with 10 bases in between. This CDR3 has 14 residues.

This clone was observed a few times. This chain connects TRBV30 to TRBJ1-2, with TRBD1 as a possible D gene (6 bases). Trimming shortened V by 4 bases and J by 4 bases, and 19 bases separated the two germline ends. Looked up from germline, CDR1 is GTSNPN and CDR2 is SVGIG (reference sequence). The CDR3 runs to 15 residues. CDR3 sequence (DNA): TGTGCCTGGAAGATATACAGGGAGACGGCCTATGGCTACACCTTC. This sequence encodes CAWKIYRETAYGYTF.

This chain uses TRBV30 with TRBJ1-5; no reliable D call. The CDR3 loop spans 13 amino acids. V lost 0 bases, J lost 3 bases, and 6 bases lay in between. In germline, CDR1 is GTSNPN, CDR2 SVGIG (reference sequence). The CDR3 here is CAWSVRDNQPQHF. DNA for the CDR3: TGTGCCTGGAGTGTGAGGGACAATCAGCCCCAGCATTTT.

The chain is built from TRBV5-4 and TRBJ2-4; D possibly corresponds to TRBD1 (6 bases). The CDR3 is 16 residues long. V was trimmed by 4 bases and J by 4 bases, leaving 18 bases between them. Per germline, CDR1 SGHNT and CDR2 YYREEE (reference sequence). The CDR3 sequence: CASSRGVGQTKNIQYF. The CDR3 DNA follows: TGTGCCAGCAGCCGAGGAGTGGGACAAACTAAAAACATTCAGTACTTC.